This record concerns one T cell receptor (beta chain) sequence. The sample originates from a study of blood T cell repertoires in COVID-19. The repertoire was sequenced with immunoSEQ multiplex PCR; TCRdb's copy has only in-frame clones and lacks some. The data show more than 350,000 clones, about 88% seen once. The length of the CDR3 is 13 residues. Germline CDR1 reads GTSNPN; CDR2 reads SVGIG (reference sequence). V was pared by 5 bases and J by 3 bases, with 6 bases of the junction left unmatched. The clonotype originates from a woman under 30 who had been exposed to COVID-19. The V and J genes are TRBV30 and TRBJ1-1; 7 bases map to TRBD1. Sequencing was carried out using PBMCs or T cells enriched from blood (not recorded which). The CDR3 loop is CAWGVRGDTEAFF. The CDR3 bases are TGTGCCTGGGGAGTCAGGGGGGACACTGAAGCTTTCTTT.